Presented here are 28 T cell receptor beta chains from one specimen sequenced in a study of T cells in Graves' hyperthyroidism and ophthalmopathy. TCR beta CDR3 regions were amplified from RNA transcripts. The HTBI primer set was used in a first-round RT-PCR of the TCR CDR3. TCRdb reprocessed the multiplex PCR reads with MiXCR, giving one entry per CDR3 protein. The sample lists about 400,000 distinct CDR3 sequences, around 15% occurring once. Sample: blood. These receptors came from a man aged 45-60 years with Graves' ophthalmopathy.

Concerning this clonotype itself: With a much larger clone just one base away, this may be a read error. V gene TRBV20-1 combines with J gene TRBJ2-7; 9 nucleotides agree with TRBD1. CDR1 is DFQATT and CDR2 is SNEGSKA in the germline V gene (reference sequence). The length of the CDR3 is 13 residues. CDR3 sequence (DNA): TGCGGTGCTAGTCAGGGGACAGGGAGAGAGCAGTACTTC. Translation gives CGASQGTGREQYF.

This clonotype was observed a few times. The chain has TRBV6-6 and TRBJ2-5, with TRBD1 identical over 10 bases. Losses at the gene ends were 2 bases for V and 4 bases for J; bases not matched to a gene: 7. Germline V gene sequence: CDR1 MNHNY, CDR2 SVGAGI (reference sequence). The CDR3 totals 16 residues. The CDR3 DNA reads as TGTGCCAGCAGTTACATTCGGACAGGGGGGGGAGAGACCCAGTACTTC. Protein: CASSYIRTGGGETQYF.

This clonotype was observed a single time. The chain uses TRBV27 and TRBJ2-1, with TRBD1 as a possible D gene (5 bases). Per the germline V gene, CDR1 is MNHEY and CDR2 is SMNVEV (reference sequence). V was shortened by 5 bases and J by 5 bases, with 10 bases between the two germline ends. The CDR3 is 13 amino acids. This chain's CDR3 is CASSSQGNNEQFF. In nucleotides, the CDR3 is TGTGCCAGCAGTAGTCAGGGTAACAATGAGCAGTTCTTC.

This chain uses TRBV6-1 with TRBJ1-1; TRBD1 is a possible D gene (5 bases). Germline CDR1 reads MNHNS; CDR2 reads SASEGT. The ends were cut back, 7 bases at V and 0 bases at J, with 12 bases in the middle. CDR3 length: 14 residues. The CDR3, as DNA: TGTGCCAGCACCCGGGGACGGTTGAACACTGAAGCTTTCTTT. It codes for CASTRGRLNTEAFF.

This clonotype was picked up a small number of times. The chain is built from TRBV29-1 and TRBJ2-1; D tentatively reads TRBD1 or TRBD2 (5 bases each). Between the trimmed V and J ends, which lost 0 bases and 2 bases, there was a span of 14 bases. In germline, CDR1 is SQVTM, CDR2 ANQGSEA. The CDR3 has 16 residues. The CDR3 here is CSVEETRDGTYNEQFF. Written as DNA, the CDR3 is TGCAGCGTTGAAGAGACGAGGGACGGAACCTACAATGAGCAGTTCTTC.

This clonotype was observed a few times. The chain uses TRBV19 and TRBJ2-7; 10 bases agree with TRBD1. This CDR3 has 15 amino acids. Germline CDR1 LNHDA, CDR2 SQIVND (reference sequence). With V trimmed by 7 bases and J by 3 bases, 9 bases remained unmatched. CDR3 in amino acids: CASTRTGGGDYEQYF. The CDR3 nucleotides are TGTGCCAGTACCCGGACAGGGGGTGGGGACTACGAGCAGTACTTC.

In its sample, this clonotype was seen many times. The CDR3 sequence: CSAPRGQTNYGYTF. In nucleotides, the CDR3 is TGCAGTGCCCCCCGGGGACAGACCAACTATGGCTACACCTTC. The chain uses TRBV20-1 and TRBJ1-2, with TRBD1 matching over 7 bases. In germline, CDR1 is DFQATT, CDR2 SNEGSKA (reference sequence). The CDR3 consists of 14 residues. V trimming: 6 bases; J trimming: 2 bases; junction bases outside the gene matches: 9.

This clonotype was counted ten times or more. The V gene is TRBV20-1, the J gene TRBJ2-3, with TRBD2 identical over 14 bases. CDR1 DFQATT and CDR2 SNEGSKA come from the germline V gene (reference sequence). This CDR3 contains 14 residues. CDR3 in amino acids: CSAPGLAGADTQYF. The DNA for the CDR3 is TGCAGCGCCCCGGGACTAGCGGGAGCCGATACGCAGTATTTT.

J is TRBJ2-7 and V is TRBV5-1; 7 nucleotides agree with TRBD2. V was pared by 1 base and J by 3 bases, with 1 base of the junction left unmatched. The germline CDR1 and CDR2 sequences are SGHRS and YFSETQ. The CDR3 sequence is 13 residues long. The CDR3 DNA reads TGCGCCAGCAGCTTGAGGGAGGGCTACGAGCAGTACTTC. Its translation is CASSLREGYEQYF.

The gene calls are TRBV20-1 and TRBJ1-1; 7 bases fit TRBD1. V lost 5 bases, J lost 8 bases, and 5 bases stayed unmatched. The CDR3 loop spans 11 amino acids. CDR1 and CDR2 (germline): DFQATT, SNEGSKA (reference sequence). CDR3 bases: TGCAGTGCTGCCGGGACAGTGGAAGCTTTCTTT. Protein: CSAAGTVEAFF.

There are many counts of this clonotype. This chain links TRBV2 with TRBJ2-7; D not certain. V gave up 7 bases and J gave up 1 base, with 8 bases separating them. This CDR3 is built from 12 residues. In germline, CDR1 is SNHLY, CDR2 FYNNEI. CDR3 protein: CASMGLSYEQYF. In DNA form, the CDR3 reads TGTGCCAGCATGGGCCTGTCCTACGAGCAGTACTTC.

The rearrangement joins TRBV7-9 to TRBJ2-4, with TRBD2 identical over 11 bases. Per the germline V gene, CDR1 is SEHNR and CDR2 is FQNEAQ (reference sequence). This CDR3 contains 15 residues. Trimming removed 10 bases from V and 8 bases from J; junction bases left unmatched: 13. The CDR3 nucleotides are TGTGCCATCGCTCGTATAGCGGGAGGGCCAGACATTCAGTACTTC. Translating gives CAIARIAGGPDIQYF.

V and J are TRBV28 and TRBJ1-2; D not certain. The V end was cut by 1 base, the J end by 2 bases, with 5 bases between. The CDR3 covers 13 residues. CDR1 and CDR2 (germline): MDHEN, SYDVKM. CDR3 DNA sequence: TGTGCCAGCAGTTTATCCCAGAACTATGGCTACACCTTC. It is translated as CASSLSQNYGYTF.

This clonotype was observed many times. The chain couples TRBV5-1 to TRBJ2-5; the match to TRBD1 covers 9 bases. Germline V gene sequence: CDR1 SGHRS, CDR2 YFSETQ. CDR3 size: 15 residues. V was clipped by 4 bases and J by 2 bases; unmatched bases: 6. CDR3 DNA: TGCGCCAGCAGCGGGGGACAGGGAAAACAAGAGACCCAGTACTTC. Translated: CASSGGQGKQETQYF.

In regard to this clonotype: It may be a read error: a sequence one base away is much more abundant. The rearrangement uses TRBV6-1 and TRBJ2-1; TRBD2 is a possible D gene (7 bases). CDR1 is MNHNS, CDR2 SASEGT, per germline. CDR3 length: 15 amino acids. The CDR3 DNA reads TGTACCAGCGGACAGAGGGGGGGCCTCCACAATGAGCAGTTCTTC. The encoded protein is CTSGQRGGLHNEQFF.

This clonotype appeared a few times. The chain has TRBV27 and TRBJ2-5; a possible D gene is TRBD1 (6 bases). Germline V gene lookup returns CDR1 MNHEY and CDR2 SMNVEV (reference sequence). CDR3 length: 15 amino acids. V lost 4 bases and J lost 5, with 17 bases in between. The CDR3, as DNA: TGTGCCAGCAGTTCGAACAGGGCGAGAAGGGAGACCCAGTACTTC. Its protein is CASSSNRARRETQYF.

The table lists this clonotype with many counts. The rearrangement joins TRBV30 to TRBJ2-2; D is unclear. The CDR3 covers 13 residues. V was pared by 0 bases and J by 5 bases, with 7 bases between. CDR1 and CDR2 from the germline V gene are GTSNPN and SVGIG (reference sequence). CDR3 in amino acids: CAWSVLGTGELFF. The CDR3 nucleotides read TGTGCCTGGAGTGTACTGGGGACCGGGGAGCTGTTTTTT. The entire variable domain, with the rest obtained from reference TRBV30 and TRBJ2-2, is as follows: SQTIHQWPATLVQPVGSPLSLECTVEGTSNPNLYWYRQAAGRGLQLLFYSVGIGQISSEVPQNLSASRPQDRQFILSSKKLLLSDSGFYLCAWSVLGTGELFFGEGSRLTVL.

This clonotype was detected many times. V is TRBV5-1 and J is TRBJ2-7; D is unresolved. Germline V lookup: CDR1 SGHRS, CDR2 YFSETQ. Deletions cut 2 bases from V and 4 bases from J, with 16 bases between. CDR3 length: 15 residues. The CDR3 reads CASSFSTSPGYEQYF. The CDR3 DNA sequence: TGCGCCAGCAGCTTCTCAACGTCCCCGGGTTACGAGCAGTACTTC.

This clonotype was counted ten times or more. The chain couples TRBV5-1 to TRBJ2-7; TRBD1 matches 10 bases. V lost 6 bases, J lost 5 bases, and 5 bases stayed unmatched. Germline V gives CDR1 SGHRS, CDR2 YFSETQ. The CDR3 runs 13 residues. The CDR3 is CASMRDRGHEQYF. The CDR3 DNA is TGCGCCAGCATGCGGGACAGGGGCCACGAGCAGTACTTC.

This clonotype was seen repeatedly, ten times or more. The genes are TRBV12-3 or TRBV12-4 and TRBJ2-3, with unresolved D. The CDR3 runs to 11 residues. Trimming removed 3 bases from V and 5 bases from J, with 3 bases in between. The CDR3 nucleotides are TGTGCCAGCAGTTTTAAAGATACGCAGTATTTT. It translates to CASSFKDTQYF.

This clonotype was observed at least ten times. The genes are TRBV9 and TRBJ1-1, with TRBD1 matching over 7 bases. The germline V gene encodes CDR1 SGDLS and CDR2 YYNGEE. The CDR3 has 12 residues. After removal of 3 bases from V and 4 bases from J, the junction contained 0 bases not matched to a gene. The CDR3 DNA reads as TGTGCCAGCAGCGCAGGGGGCACTGAAGCTTTCTTT. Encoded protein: CASSAGGTEAFF.

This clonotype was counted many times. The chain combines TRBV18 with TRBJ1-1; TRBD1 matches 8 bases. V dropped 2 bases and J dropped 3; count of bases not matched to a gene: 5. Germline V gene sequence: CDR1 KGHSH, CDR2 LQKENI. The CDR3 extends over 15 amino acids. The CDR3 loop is CASSPRTGSYTEAFF. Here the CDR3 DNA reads TGTGCCAGCTCACCAAGGACAGGGTCGTACACTGAAGCTTTCTTT.

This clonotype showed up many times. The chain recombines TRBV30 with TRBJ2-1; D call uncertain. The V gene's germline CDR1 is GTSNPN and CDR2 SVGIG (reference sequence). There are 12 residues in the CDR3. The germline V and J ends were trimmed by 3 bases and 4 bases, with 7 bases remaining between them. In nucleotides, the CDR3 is TGTGCCTGGAGGCCTGGTTACAATGAGCAGTTCTTC. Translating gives CAWRPGYNEQFF.

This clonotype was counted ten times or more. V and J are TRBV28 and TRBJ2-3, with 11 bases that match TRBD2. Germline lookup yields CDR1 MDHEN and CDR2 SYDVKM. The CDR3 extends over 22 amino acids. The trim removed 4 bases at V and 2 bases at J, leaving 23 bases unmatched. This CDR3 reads CASSSGLAEKHRYWGNTDTQYF. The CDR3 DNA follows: TGTGCCAGCAGTTCGGGACTAGCGGAGAAACACAGATACTGGGGCAACACAGATACGCAGTATTTT.

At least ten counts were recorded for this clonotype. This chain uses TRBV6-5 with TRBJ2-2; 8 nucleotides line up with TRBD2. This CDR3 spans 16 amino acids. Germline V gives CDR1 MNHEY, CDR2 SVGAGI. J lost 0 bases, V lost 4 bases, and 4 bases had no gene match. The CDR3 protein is CASSLIAGSNTGELFF. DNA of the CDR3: TGTGCCAGCAGTTTAATAGCGGGATCGAACACCGGGGAGCTGTTTTTT.

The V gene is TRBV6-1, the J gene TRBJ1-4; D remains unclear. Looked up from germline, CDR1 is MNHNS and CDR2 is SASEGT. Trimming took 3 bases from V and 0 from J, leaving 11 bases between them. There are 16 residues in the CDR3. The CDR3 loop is CASSDGPYATNEKLFF. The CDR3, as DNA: TGTGCCAGCAGTGACGGTCCCTACGCAACTAATGAAAAACTGTTTTTT.

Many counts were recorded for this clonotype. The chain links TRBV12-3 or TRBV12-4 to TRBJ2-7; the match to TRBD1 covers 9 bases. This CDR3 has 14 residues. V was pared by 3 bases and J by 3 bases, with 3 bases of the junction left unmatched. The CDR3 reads CASSFSTGGYEQYF. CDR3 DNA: TGTGCCAGCAGTTTTTCGACAGGGGGCTACGAGCAGTACTTC.

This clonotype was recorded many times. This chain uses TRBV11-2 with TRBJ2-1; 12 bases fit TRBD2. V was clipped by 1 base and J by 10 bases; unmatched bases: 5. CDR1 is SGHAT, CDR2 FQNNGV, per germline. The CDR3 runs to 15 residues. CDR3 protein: CASSLVPSGRAEQFF. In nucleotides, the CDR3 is TGTGCCAGCAGCTTAGTTCCTAGCGGGAGGGCCGAGCAGTTCTTC.